This T cell receptor beta chain was identified in a study of cytomegalovirus exposure and HLA in healthy donors. Study findings and constraints: A link between a missense DCLRE1C variant and TCR beta V- and J-gene trimming emerged from a later analysis. Later work found that TCR association rates differed between HLA loci; DRB1 had the most and HLA-C the fewest.

A word on this clone: No antigen is known for it.

The study ran its PCR with 60 Vbeta and 13 Jbeta primers. In the source study's methods: About 12 million of the about 80 million unique TCR beta chains counted in a later analysis were shared. Only in-frame clones appear in the TCRdb table, and some are missing; sequencing was by immunoSEQ multiplex PCR. For V, J and clone size, that table is used; D and trimming come from the DNA. The data contain 80,000 to 100,000 clones, 70% to 85% of them singletons. The CDR3 is 14 amino acids. Germline CDR1 and CDR2: SEHNR and FQNEAQ (reference sequence). V gave up 0 bases and J gave up 2 bases, with 6 bases separating them.

The sequencing input was PBMCs. The chain uses TRBV7-9 and TRBJ2-3; D unclear. The sequence derives from a man younger than 45 in good health and CMV-seropositive. For the CDR3, the DNA is TGTGCCAGCAGCTTAGCAGACTTCACAGATACGCAGTATTTT. It translates to CASSLADFTDTQYF.